Given below is one T cell receptor (beta chain) in context. The data were taken from a study of sequential checkpoint blockade in melanoma. Profiled with immunoSEQ multiplex PCR; TCRdb holds only in-frame clones, not every one. The sample lists over 15,000 clones, around 88% seen once, with around 34% in the top ten. V shed 4 bases, J shed 7 bases, and the junction held 10 bases outside the gene matches. CDR3 length: 15 amino acids. In germline, CDR1 is SGHRS, CDR2 YFSETQ. Treatment denoted: randomized to nivolumab then ipilimumab (arm A) or the reverse (arm B). From thawed PBMCs, live CD3+CD8+ cells negative for CD19 and CD56 were sorted.

The chain links TRBV5-1 to TRBJ2-2, with TRBD2 identical over 7 bases. Sample: CD8+ T cells sorted from blood (inferred from file names), taken from a patient given nivolumab and ipilimumab in sequence. The TCR sequence derives from a human donor with melanoma. The CDR3 sequence: CASSRGAGAGGELFF. Written as DNA, the CDR3 is TGCGCCAGCAGCCGGGGTGCGGGAGCTGGCGGGGAGCTGTTTTTT.